Sequencing of this T cell receptor (beta chain) was carried out in a study of blood T cell repertoires in COVID-19. At the level of the study: Donors in the United States, Italy and Spain gave samples during acute or convalescent COVID-19.

The protocol was immunoSEQ multiplex PCR, while the TCRdb copy is restricted to in-frame clones and leaves out a portion. Of approximately 250,000 clones listed, approximately 88% are singletons. Before being deemed recovered, Cohort 3 donors had two negative PCRs, clearance, or symptom resolution. Per the germline V gene, CDR1 is SQVTM and CDR2 is ANQGSEA. V dropped 6 bases and J dropped 3; count of bases not matched to a gene: 3. This CDR3 contains 12 residues. This TCR was sampled from a woman in her 30s who had recovered from COVID-19. The sequencing input was PBMCs or T cells enriched from blood (not recorded which). V usage is TRBV29-1 and J usage is TRBJ2-7; 9 bases are a match to TRBD1. The CDR3 coding sequence is TGCAGCGTGACAGGGGGAAACTACGAGCAGTACTTC. It translates to CSVTGGNYEQYF.